The 4 T cell receptor beta chains below were found in one sample sequenced in a study of cytomegalovirus exposure and HLA in healthy donors. Vbeta (60) and Jbeta (13) primers were used in the PCR. The assay was immunoSEQ multiplex PCR, and TCRdb's table has in-frame clones only and misses some. The sample contains around 200,000 clones, around 83% of which appear only once. Specimen: PBMCs. These receptor sequences come from a girl aged 2-10 years in good health and CMV-seropositive.

As regards this clone: An end of the junction differs from the germline gene, which may be a read error. The chain carries TRBV7-8 and TRBJ1-2; TRBD1 agrees at 9 bases. The CDR3 has 14 amino acids. Germline V gives CDR1 SGHVS, CDR2 FQNEAQ. For the CDR3, the DNA is TGTGCCAGCAGTCAGGACCCCGGGACAGGGAGAAAATCCTTC. Translating gives CASSQDPGTGRKSF.

The chain carries TRBV5-1 and TRBJ2-7; no firm D call. The V end lost 4 bases, the J end lost 0 bases, and 8 bases lay between the germline ends. The CDR3 covers 13 residues. CDR1 and CDR2 from the germline V gene are SGHRS and YFSETQ. The CDR3 loop is CASSNLSSYEQYF. The CDR3, as DNA: TGCGCCAGCAGCAACCTCAGCTCCTACGAGCAGTACTTC.

The chain links TRBV5-1 to TRBJ2-5; no firm D call. V was cut by 4 bases and J by 0 bases, with 4 bases left in between. The CDR3 loop spans 12 amino acids. CDR1 SGHRS and CDR2 YFSETQ come from the germline V gene. Here the CDR3 DNA reads TGCGCCAGCAGCCAGTACCAAGAGACCCAGTACTTC. This sequence encodes CASSQYQETQYF.

This clone was picked up one time. DNA of the CDR3: TGTGCCAGCAGCCTGACAGGGCGTTCGGAAGCTTTCTTT. Translation: CASSLTGRSEAFF. V gene TRBV13 combines with J gene TRBJ1-1, with 7 bases fitting TRBD1. CDR3 length: 13 residues. Germline V gives CDR1 PRHDT, CDR2 FYEKMQ (reference sequence). With 5 bases clipped from V and 8 bases from J, the junction kept 8 bases outside the gene matches.